These 13 T cell receptor beta chains came from one sample sequenced in a study of T cells in localized non-small cell lung cancer. Here immunoSEQ multiplex PCR was the method, and the copy in TCRdb shows in-frame clones only, minus some. The sample carries over 65,000 clones, about four fifths recorded once. The sequencing used peripheral blood, collected before any cancer treatment. These receptors all stem from a female donor over 55 with stage I lung adenocarcinoma.

V and J are TRBV6-6 and TRBJ1-2; perhaps TRBD1 as D (6 bases). Germline-derived CDR1 and CDR2 are MNHNY and SVGAGI (reference sequence). Trimming took 2 bases from V and 1 from J, leaving 14 bases between them. The CDR3 extends over 16 amino acids. This CDR3 is CASSYGVQGFNYGYTF. Written as DNA, the CDR3 is TGTGCCAGCAGTTACGGAGTGCAGGGGTTTAACTATGGCTACACCTTC.

The chain combines TRBV19 with TRBJ2-5; D uncertain. V was clipped by 4 bases and J by 2 bases, with 5 bases between them. CDR1 is LNHDA and CDR2 is SQIVND in the germline V gene (reference sequence). This CDR3 contains 12 residues. The chain's CDR3 is CASSRTQETQYF. The CDR3 DNA reads TGTGCCAGTAGTAGGACGCAAGAGACCCAGTACTTC.

The genes are TRBV2 and TRBJ2-1, with 10 bases aligning to TRBD2. The CDR3 has 12 amino acids. V was pared by 6 bases and J by 8 bases, with 1 base of the junction left unmatched. CDR1 and CDR2 from the germline V gene are SNHLY and FYNNEI. The CDR3 bases are TGTGCCAGCAGAGCGGGGGGGTATGAGCAGTTCTTC. Protein: CASRAGGYEQFF.

V gene TRBV2 combines with J gene TRBJ2-1; D uncertain. Germline CDR1 reads SNHLY; CDR2 reads FYNNEI. The CDR3 runs 14 residues. V lost 4 bases, J lost 8 bases, and 15 bases lay in between. Here the CDR3 reads CASSALLEADEQFF. The CDR3 DNA reads TGTGCCAGCAGTGCCCTTCTTGAAGCTGATGAGCAGTTCTTC.

The rearrangement links TRBV6-5 to TRBJ1-4; TRBD1 matches 7 bases. Germline values: CDR1 MNHEY, CDR2 SVGAGI. The trim removed 11 bases at V and 5 bases at J, leaving 8 bases unmatched. This CDR3 is built from 13 residues. CDR3 region: CAGHHRGNEKLFF. CDR3 sequence (DNA): TGTGCCGGTCATCACAGGGGAAATGAAAAACTGTTTTTT.

The rearrangement links TRBV5-4 to TRBJ1-4; TRBD1 matches at 7 bases. Germline CDR1 and CDR2: SGHNT and YYREEE (reference sequence). This CDR3 comprises 14 residues. V was pared by 5 bases and J by 14 bases, with 15 bases of the junction left unmatched. DNA of the CDR3: TGTGCCAGCAGGTCCGGGACAGAGGGACCGGATCTGTTTTTT. This codes for CASRSGTEGPDLFF.

The rearrangement joins TRBV18 to TRBJ1-1; 10 positions agree with TRBD1. Germline V gene data show CDR1 as KGHSH and CDR2 as LQKENI. This CDR3 is 14 amino acids long. The junction had 0 bases not matched to a gene; V was cut back by 2 bases and J by 3 bases. The CDR3 sequence: CASSPGTGDTEAFF. The CDR3 bases are TGTGCCAGCTCACCAGGGACAGGGGACACTGAAGCTTTCTTT.

The CDR3 DNA reads as TGTGCCAGCAGCCCACGCACCCCGGATGAGCAGTTCTTC. Its protein product is CASSPRTPDEQFF. The chain combines TRBV7-9 with TRBJ2-1; D gene ambiguous. The CDR3 sequence is 13 residues long. Germline V gene lookup returns CDR1 SEHNR and CDR2 FQNEAQ (reference sequence). The V end lost 5 bases, the J end lost 8 bases, and 13 bases lay between the germline ends. The whole variable domain, filled in from reference TRBV7-9 and TRBJ2-1, reads DTGVSQNPRHKITKRGQNVTFRCDPISEHNRLYWYRQTLGQGPEFLTYFQNEAQLEKSRLLSDRFSAERPKGSFSTLEIQRTEQGDSAMYLCASSPRTPDEQFFGPGTRLTVL.

The genes are TRBV9 and TRBJ2-7; 11 bases are shared with TRBD1. The CDR3 totals 14 residues. Per germline, CDR1 SGDLS and CDR2 YYNGEE. Losses at the gene ends were 2 bases for V and 5 bases for J; bases not matched to a gene: 3. The CDR3 loop is CASSVRDRGNEQYF. CDR3 sequence (DNA): TGTGCCAGCAGCGTGAGGGACAGGGGGAACGAGCAGTACTTC.

The rearrangement joins TRBV27 to TRBJ2-3; D gene unclear. Per the germline V gene, CDR1 is MNHEY and CDR2 is SMNVEV (reference sequence). The V gene lost 5 bases and the J gene lost 6 bases, with 9 bases spanning the gap. This CDR3 is built from 12 residues. The CDR3 nucleotides are TGTGCCAGCAGTCTTCCGGGCGATACGCAGTATTTT. Translating gives CASSLPGDTQYF.

The chain carries TRBV18 and TRBJ1-3; TRBD1 matches 7 bases. This CDR3 has 15 amino acids. V lost 1 base to trimming and J lost 4 bases; unmatched junction nucleotides: 4. CDR1 and CDR2 (germline): KGHSH, LQKENI. The CDR3 region is CASSPQGAPGNTIYF. The DNA for the CDR3 is TGTGCCAGCTCACCACAGGGGGCGCCGGGAAACACCATATATTTT.

V and J are TRBV5-1 and TRBJ1-2, with D possibly matching TRBD1 (5 bases). CDR3 length: 13 residues. The V end lost 0 bases, the J end lost 6 bases, and 9 bases lay between the germline ends. CDR1 and CDR2 (germline): SGHRS, YFSETQ. CDR3 in amino acids: CASSLGGENGYTF. In DNA, the CDR3 is TGCGCCAGCAGCTTGGGAGGGGAAAATGGCTACACCTTC.

V usage is TRBV9 and J usage is TRBJ1-1; D gene uncertain. CDR1 SGDLS and CDR2 YYNGEE come from the germline V gene. CDR3 size: 14 residues. The V end was cut by 0 bases, the J end by 0 bases, with 6 bases between. CDR3 sequence: CASSVVGMNTEAFF. Written as DNA, the CDR3 is TGTGCCAGCAGCGTAGTAGGCATGAACACTGAAGCTTTCTTT.